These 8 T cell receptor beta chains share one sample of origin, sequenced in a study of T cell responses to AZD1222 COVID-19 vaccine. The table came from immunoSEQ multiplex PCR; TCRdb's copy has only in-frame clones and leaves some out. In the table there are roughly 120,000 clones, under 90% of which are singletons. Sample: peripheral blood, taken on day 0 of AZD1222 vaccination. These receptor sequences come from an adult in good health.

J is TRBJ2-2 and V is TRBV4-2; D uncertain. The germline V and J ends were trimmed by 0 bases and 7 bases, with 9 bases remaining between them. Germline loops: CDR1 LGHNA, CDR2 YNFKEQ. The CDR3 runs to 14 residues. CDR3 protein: CASSQDASDGELFF. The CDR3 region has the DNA TGTGCCAGCAGCCAAGATGCCAGCGACGGGGAGCTGTTTTTT.

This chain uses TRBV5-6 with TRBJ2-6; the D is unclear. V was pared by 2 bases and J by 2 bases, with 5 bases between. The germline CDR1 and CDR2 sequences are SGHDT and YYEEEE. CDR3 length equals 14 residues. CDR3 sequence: CASSFRTGANVLTF. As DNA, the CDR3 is TGTGCCAGCAGCTTTCGAACTGGGGCCAACGTCCTGACTTTC.

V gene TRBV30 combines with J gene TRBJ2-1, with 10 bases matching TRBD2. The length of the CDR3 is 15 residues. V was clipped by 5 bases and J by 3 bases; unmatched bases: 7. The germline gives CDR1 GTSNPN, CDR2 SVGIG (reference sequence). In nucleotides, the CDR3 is TGTGCCTGGGTGTCTGGGACTAGCGACTACAATGAGCAGTTCTTC. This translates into CAWVSGTSDYNEQFF.

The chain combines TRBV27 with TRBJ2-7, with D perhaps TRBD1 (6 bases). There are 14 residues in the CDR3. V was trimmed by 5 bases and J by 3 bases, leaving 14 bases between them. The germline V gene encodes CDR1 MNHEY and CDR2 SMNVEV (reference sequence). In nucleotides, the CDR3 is TGTGCCAGCAGTCCCAGAGAGGGACACTACGAGCAGTACTTC. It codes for CASSPREGHYEQYF.

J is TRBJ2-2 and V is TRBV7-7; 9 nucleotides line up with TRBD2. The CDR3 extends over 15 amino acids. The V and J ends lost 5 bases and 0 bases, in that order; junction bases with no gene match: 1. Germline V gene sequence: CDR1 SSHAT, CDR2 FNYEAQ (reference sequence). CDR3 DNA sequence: TGTGCCAGCAGCGAGCGGGAGGCGAACACCGGGGAGCTGTTTTTT. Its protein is CASSEREANTGELFF.

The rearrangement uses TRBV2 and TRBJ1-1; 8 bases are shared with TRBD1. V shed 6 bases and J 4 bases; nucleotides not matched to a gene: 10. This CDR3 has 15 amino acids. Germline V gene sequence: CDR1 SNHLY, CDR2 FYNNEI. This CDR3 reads CASRAQGARATEAFF. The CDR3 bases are TGTGCCAGCAGAGCCCAGGGGGCGCGGGCCACTGAAGCTTTCTTT.

The CDR3 DNA reads TGTGCCAGCAGCTTTAGCGGGAGGGCCAACACCGGGGAGCTGTTTTTT. Translating it yields CASSFSGRANTGELFF. This chain uses TRBV7-9 with TRBJ2-2; 11 bases align to TRBD2. This CDR3 contains 16 residues. Per the germline V gene, CDR1 is SEHNR and CDR2 is FQNEAQ (reference sequence). Trimming took 3 bases from V and 2 from J; bases not matched to a gene: 2.

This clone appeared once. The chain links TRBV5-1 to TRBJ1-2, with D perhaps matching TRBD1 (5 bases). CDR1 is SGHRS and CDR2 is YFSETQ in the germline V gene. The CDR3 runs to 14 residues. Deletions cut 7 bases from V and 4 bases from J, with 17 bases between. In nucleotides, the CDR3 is TGCGCCAGCTCGGGTGGCGGGGCCACCTATGGCTACACCTTC. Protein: CASSGGGATYGYTF.